This record covers a single TCR beta chain. Cohort 3 recovery required two negative PCRs, clearance, or symptom resolution. These data originate in a study of blood T cell repertoires in COVID-19. Overall study: The cDNA or gDNA used as material had been derived from T cells, B-cell-depleted T cells, or PBMCs.

V was trimmed by 2 bases and J by 5 bases, leaving 16 bases between them. The germline CDR1 and CDR2 sequences are LNHDA and SQIVND (reference sequence). The CDR3 extends over 16 amino acids. Profiling relied on immunoSEQ multiplex PCR, and the TCRdb table lists in-frame clones only, not all of them. The data show just over 300,000 clones, just over 85% seen once. This clonotype originated in a man aged 25 to 45 who had recovered from COVID-19. The specimen was PBMCs or T cells enriched from blood (not recorded which). V is TRBV19 and J is TRBJ1-5; TRBD1 is a possible D gene (6 bases). The chain's CDR3 is CASSITPTGQDQPQHF. CDR3 DNA sequence: TGTGCCAGTAGTATAACCCCGACAGGTCAAGATCAGCCCCAGCATTTT.